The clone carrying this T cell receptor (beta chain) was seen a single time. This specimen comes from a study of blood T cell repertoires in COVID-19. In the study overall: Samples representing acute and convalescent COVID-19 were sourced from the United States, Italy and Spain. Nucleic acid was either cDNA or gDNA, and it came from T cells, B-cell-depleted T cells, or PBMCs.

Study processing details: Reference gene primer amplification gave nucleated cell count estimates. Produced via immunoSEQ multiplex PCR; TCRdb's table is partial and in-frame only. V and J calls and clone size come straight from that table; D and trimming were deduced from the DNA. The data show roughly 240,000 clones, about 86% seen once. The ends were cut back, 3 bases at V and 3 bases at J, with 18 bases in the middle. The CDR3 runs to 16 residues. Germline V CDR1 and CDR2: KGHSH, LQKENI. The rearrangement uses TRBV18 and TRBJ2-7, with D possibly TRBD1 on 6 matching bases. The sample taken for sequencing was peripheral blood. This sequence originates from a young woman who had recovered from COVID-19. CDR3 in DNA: TGTGCCAGCTCACCTACCCCGGGACACAACCTCTACGAGCAGTACTTC. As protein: CASSPTPGHNLYEQYF.